The clone carrying this T cell receptor (beta chain) was detected a few times. Its antigen remains unknown. The source of the sample is a study of relationships among human T cell subsets. Anti-CD45RO beads selected memory T cells out of the CD45RA-negative fraction. Magnetic beads coated with subset-specific antibodies isolated the T cell subsets. Semiquantitative ARM-PCR amplified T cell receptor alpha and beta CDR3 regions from mRNA. Tagged nested gene-specific primers were used first, then communal superprimers amplified exponentially. Before the second round, exonuclease removed the nested primers. Each CDR3 protein is one row after TCRdb ran MiXCR on the multiplex PCR reads. The sample has thousands of distinct CDR3 sequences; roughly 55% are singletons. General study findings and limits: Over 60% of CD8+ cytotoxic sequences came from clones with over 100 reads. A CD4+CD8+ double-positive population could not be excluded by bead sorting.

This CDR3 has 11 amino acids. V lost 2 bases, J lost 6 bases, and 5 bases lay in between. This receptor was obtained from a man aged 40-49 years in good health. The chain links TRBV12-3 or TRBV12-4 to TRBJ2-7, with D hard to call. Sequenced input: memory T cells sorted from blood. CDR3 sequence (DNA): TGTGCCAGCAGTTTACAGTCCGAGCAGTACTTC. Protein product: CASSLQSEQYF.